Shown below are 21 T cell receptor beta chains from a single sample sequenced in a study of cytomegalovirus exposure and HLA in healthy donors. Here immunoSEQ multiplex PCR was the method, and the copy in TCRdb shows in-frame clones only, minus some. The sample yields 160,000 or so clones, 86% seen once. Sequencing used PBMCs. These receptors all stem from a man younger than 35 in good health and CMV-seropositive.

V is TRBV13 and J is TRBJ2-7; possible D gene TRBD1, 7 bases. Germline CDR1 is PRHDT and CDR2 is FYEKMQ (reference sequence). CDR3 length equals 18 residues. Trimming took 0 bases from V and 4 from J, leaving 22 bases between them. Written as DNA, the CDR3 is TGTGCCAGCAGCTTAGGCGATAGCCGAGACAGGGCGGGGTACGAGCAGTACTTC. Amino acids: CASSLGDSRDRAGYEQYF.

The gene calls are TRBV7-6 and TRBJ2-7; a possible D gene is TRBD1 (6 bases). Germline CDR1 and CDR2: SGHVS and FNYEAQ. This CDR3 has 13 amino acids. Trimming left V 4 bases short and J 7 bases short, with 14 bases between. The CDR3, as DNA: TGTGCCAGCAGCTCCGGGACAACCTGGGAGCAGTACTTC. Its protein product is CASSSGTTWEQYF.

V usage is TRBV25-1 and J usage is TRBJ2-1, with 11 nucleotides matching TRBD2. Germline V CDR1 and CDR2: MGHDK, SYGVNS. V gave up 2 bases and J gave up 6 bases; unmatched junction bases: 3. CDR3 length equals 15 residues. The CDR3 nucleotides read TGTGCCAGCAGTGAAGGTAGCGGGGGGGCCAATGAGCAGTTCTTC. It encodes CASSEGSGGANEQFF.

The CDR3 spells CAWSHATGVYNEQFF. The CDR3, as DNA: TGTGCCTGGAGTCATGCGACAGGGGTCTACAATGAGCAGTTCTTC. The V gene is TRBV30, the J gene TRBJ2-1; 8 bases are shared with TRBD1. The V and J ends lost 2 bases and 3 bases, in that order; junction bases with no gene match: 6. This CDR3 has 15 amino acids. Germline CDR1 reads GTSNPN; CDR2 reads SVGIG (reference sequence).

V is TRBV10-3 and J is TRBJ1-1, with D perhaps TRBD1 (6 bases). From germline, CDR1 is ENHRY and CDR2 SYGVKD. The CDR3 is 13 amino acids. V was trimmed by 10 bases and J by 6 bases, leaving 18 bases between them. The CDR3 spells CATRQEITPEAFF. In DNA form, the CDR3 reads TGTGCCACCCGACAGGAAATTACCCCTGAAGCTTTCTTT.

The chain recombines TRBV7-9 with TRBJ2-3, with 11 bases that match TRBD1. The CDR3 is 16 residues long. The J segment lost 3 bases and the V segment lost 5 bases, leaving 7 bases of the junction unmatched. In germline, CDR1 is SEHNR, CDR2 FQNEAQ (reference sequence). CDR3 protein: CASSQRTGGRTDTQYF. CDR3 bases: TGTGCCAGCAGCCAAAGGACAGGGGGCCGTACAGATACGCAGTATTTT.

The chain recombines TRBV7-9 with TRBJ1-5, with D unclear. CDR3 length: 16 amino acids. Trimming took off 4 bases at V and 1 base at J, with 14 bases between the two ends. Germline V gives CDR1 SEHNR, CDR2 FQNEAQ (reference sequence). The CDR3, as DNA: TGTGCCAGCAGCTCGGGTGTGGCGAGAAGCAATCAGCCCCAGCATTTT. It codes for CASSSGVARSNQPQHF.

J is TRBJ1-2 and V is TRBV28; 7 bases are a match to TRBD1. CDR3 length equals 14 residues. In germline, CDR1 is MDHEN, CDR2 SYDVKM. V was clipped by 5 bases and J by 8 bases; unmatched bases: 11. This CDR3 is CASSPYAQGHGYTF. The CDR3 nucleotides are TGTGCCAGCAGTCCATATGCACAGGGGCACGGCTACACCTTC.

The V call is TRBV30, the J call TRBJ2-7; 7 bases fit TRBD1. This CDR3 is built from 13 residues. Germline CDR1 reads GTSNPN; CDR2 reads SVGIG (reference sequence). The junction had 8 bases not matched to a gene; V was cut back by 0 bases and J by 9 bases. The CDR3 region is CAWSVLIQGRQYF. The CDR3 nucleotides read TGTGCCTGGAGTGTACTAATACAGGGGAGGCAGTACTTC.

V usage is TRBV4-1 and J usage is TRBJ1-5; D perhaps matches TRBD1 (6 bases). Germline V CDR1 and CDR2: MGHRA, YSYEKL. V gave up 4 bases and J gave up 4 bases, with 14 bases separating them. CDR3 length: 15 residues. CDR3 sequence reads: CASSLRGGENQPQHF. The CDR3 nucleotides are TGCGCCAGCAGCCTCCGCGGGGGCGAGAATCAGCCCCAGCATTTT.

The chain links TRBV4-2 to TRBJ1-1; TRBD1 aligns across 7 bases. The V gene end was trimmed by 2 bases and the J gene end by 3 bases; junction bases not matched to a gene: 3. CDR1 and CDR2 (germline): LGHNA, YNFKEQ. The CDR3 consists of 14 residues. The CDR3 nucleotides read TGTGCCAGCAGCCAACAGACAGGGCACACTGAAGCTTTCTTT. Translating it yields CASSQQTGHTEAFF.

J is TRBJ1-2 and V is TRBV30; 9 bases fit TRBD1. Looked up from germline, CDR1 is GTSNPN and CDR2 is SVGIG (reference sequence). Trimming cost V 4 bases and J 5 bases; bases outside gene matches: 11. The CDR3 has 15 amino acids. The CDR3 nucleotides read TGTGCCTGGACCCGAACCGGGACAGGGAGGTATGGCTACACCTTC. This sequence encodes CAWTRTGTGRYGYTF.

The chain recombines TRBV5-8 with TRBJ1-5, with TRBD1 identical over 7 bases. The V and J ends lost 2 bases and 6 bases, in that order; junction bases with no gene match: 11. Germline CDR1 is SGHTS and CDR2 is YDEGEE. The CDR3 extends over 16 amino acids. CDR3 sequence: CASSLILRGNVQPQHF. CDR3 coding DNA: TGTGCCAGCAGCTTAATTCTCAGGGGGAACGTTCAGCCCCAGCATTTT.

This chain links TRBV5-8 with TRBJ1-2; TRBD1 agrees at 7 bases. Per germline, CDR1 SGHTS and CDR2 YDEGEE. The CDR3 consists of 17 residues. J gave up 2 bases and V 7 bases, and 17 bases lay outside the gene matches. CDR3 residues: CASELRTGALTNYGYTF. CDR3 nucleotide sequence: TGTGCCAGCGAATTGAGGACAGGAGCCCTCACGAACTATGGCTACACCTTC.

The chain uses TRBV4-3 and TRBJ2-5; D unclear. The ends were cut back, 0 bases at V and 5 bases at J, with 10 bases in the middle. Germline V gene sequence: CDR1 LGHNA, CDR2 YSLEER. The CDR3 spans 14 residues. The CDR3: CASSQEMMRETQYF. The CDR3 bases are TGCGCCAGCAGCCAAGAAATGATGCGGGAGACCCAGTACTTC.

The chain uses TRBV6-5 and TRBJ2-1, with TRBD1 matching 7 bases. The CDR3 is 12 amino acids. The J segment lost 12 bases and the V segment lost 7 bases, leaving 9 bases of the junction unmatched. Germline CDR1 MNHEY, CDR2 SVGAGI. CDR3: CASNSFRGLQFF. The CDR3 DNA reads as TGTGCCAGCAACTCGTTCAGGGGGTTGCAGTTCTTC.

The rearrangement uses TRBV19 and TRBJ2-7, with 11 bases that match TRBD2. This CDR3 spans 15 amino acids. V gave up 6 bases and J gave up 4 bases; unmatched junction bases: 8. Germline CDR1 LNHDA, CDR2 SQIVND (reference sequence). The CDR3 here is CASRPSGRSGYEQYF. The CDR3 DNA is TGTGCCAGTAGACCTAGCGGGAGGTCGGGGTACGAGCAGTACTTC.

The J gene is TRBJ1-1, the V gene TRBV15, with 9 nucleotides matching TRBD1. The V and J ends lost 0 bases and 8 bases, in that order; junction bases with no gene match: 10. This CDR3 comprises 16 residues. Germline values: CDR1 LNHNV, CDR2 YYDKDF (reference sequence). CDR3 sequence reads: CATSRDRGQGTGEAFF. The CDR3 nucleotides are TGTGCCACCAGCAGAGATAGGGGACAGGGTACGGGGGAAGCTTTCTTT.

The rearrangement links TRBV28 to TRBJ2-7, with D possibly TRBD2 on 5 matching bases. Germline V lookup: CDR1 MDHEN, CDR2 SYDVKM. There are 13 residues in the CDR3. V was cut by 3 bases and J by 6 bases, with 12 bases left in between. The CDR3 loop is CASSFEGSSEQYF. CDR3 DNA: TGTGCCAGCAGTTTCGAGGGAAGTAGCGAGCAGTACTTC.

The chain joins TRBV5-6 to TRBJ2-7, with a tentative D call TRBD2 (5 bases). V dropped 4 bases and J dropped 5 bases, with 13 bases sitting between them. Looked up from germline, CDR1 is SGHDT and CDR2 is YYEEEE. The CDR3 contains 13 residues. CDR3 in DNA: TGTGCCAGCAGCCTTGGACTTGTTGACGAGCAGTACTTC. The encoded protein is CASSLGLVDEQYF.

The chain has TRBV7-9 and TRBJ1-2, with D uncertain. The CDR3 is 13 amino acids. CDR1 SEHNR and CDR2 FQNEAQ come from the germline V gene (reference sequence). V shed 2 bases and J shed 8 bases, with 12 bases lying between them. DNA for the CDR3: TGTGCCAGCAGCTTATTCCGGGAGTCGGGCTACACCTTC. Its translation: CASSLFRESGYTF. Supplemented by reference TRBV7-9 and TRBJ1-2, the full variable domain reads DTGVSQNPRHKITKRGQNVTFRCDPISEHNRLYWYRQTLGQGPEFLTYFQNEAQLEKSRLLSDRFSAERPKGSFSTLEIQRTEQGDSAMYLCASSLFRESGYTFGSGTRLTVV.